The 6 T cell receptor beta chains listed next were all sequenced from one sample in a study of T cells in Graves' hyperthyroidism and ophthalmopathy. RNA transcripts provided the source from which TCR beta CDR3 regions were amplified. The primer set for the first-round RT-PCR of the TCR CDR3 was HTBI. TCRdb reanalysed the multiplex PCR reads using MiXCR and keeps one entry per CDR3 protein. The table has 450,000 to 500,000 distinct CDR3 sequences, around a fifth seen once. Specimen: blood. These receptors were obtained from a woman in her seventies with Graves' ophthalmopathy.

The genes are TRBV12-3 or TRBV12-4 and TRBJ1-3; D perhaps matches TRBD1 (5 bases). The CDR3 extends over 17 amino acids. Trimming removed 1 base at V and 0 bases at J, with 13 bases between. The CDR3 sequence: CASSLGGLRSSGNTIYF. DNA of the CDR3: TGTGCCAGCAGTTTAGGGGGCTTACGGTCCTCTGGAAACACCATATATTTT.

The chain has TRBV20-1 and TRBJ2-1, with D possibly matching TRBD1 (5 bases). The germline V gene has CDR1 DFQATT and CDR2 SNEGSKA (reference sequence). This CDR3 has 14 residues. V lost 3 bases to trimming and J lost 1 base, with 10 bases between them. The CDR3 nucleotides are TGCAGTGCTAGCGACAGTCAATCCTACAATGAGCAGTTCTTC. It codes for CSASDSQSYNEQFF.

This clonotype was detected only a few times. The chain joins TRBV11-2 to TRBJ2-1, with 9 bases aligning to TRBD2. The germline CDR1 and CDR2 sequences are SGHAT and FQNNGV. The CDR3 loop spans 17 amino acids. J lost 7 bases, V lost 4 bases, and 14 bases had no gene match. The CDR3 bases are TGTGCCAGCAGCTCCTGGACTAGCGACAACCAGCGGAATGAGCAGTTCTTC. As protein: CASSSWTSDNQRNEQFF.

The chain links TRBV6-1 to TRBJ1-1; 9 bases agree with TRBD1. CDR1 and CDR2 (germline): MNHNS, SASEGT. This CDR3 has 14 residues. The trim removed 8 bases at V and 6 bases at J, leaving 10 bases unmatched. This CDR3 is CASCRGQGYSEAFF. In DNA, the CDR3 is TGTGCCAGCTGCCGCGGACAGGGGTATTCTGAAGCTTTCTTT.

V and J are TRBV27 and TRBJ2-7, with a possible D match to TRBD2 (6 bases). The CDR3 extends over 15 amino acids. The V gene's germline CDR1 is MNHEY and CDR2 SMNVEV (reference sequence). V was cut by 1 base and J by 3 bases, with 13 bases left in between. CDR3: CASSLYGGNVYEQYF. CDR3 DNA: TGTGCCAGCAGTTTATACGGCGGGAATGTCTACGAGCAGTACTTC.

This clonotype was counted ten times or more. CDR3 protein: CASSLGQGRRTDTQYF. For the CDR3, the DNA is TGTGCCAGCAGCCTTGGACAGGGGAGACGCACAGATACGCAGTATTTT. The V gene is TRBV7-9, the J gene TRBJ2-3, with TRBD1 matching over 9 bases. CDR3 size: 16 residues. Germline V gene data show CDR1 as SEHNR and CDR2 as FQNEAQ (reference sequence). Trimming cost V 5 bases and J 1 base; bases outside gene matches: 7.